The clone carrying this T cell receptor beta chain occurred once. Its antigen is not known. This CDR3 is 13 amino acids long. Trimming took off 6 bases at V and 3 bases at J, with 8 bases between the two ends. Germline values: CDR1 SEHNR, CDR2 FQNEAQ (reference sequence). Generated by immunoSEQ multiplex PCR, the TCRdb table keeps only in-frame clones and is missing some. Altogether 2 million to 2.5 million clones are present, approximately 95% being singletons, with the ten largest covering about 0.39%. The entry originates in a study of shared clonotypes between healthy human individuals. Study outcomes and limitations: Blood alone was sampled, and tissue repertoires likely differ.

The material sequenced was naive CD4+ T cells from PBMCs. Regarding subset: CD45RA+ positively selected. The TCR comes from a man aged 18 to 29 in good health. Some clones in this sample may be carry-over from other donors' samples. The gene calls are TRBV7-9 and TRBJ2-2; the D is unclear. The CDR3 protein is CASRPDYTGELFF. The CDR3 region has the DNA TGTGCCAGCAGACCCGACTACACCGGGGAGCTGTTTTTT.